This T cell receptor (beta chain) was captured in a study of blood T cell repertoires in COVID-19. Turning to the study itself: Samples taken during acute and convalescent COVID-19 were collected in the United States, Italy and Spain. The cDNA or gDNA used as material had been derived from T cells, B-cell-depleted T cells, or PBMCs.

Per the original data handling: Estimates of nucleated cell counts were drawn from the amplification of reference gene primers. Method: immunoSEQ multiplex PCR; TCRdb's copy keeps in-frame clones and lacks some. The V and J calls and clone size were taken over from that table, and D and trimming were inferred from the DNA. The table shows about 120,000 clones, with 75% to 80% occurring only once. The germline V gene encodes CDR1 DFQATT and CDR2 SNEGSKA (reference sequence). CDR3 length: 19 amino acids. V was pared by 3 bases and J by 7 bases, with 21 bases of the junction left unmatched. The chain joins TRBV20-1 to TRBJ2-5; 12 bases line up with TRBD2. This sequence was found in a woman aged 80 or over with active or convalescent COVID-19. Sequenced sample: peripheral blood. As DNA, the CDR3 is TGCAGTGCTAGTGCCGGGACTAGCGGGCCCGGGTCGGTAGTGGTGACCCAGTACTTC. It translates to CSASAGTSGPGSVVVTQYF.